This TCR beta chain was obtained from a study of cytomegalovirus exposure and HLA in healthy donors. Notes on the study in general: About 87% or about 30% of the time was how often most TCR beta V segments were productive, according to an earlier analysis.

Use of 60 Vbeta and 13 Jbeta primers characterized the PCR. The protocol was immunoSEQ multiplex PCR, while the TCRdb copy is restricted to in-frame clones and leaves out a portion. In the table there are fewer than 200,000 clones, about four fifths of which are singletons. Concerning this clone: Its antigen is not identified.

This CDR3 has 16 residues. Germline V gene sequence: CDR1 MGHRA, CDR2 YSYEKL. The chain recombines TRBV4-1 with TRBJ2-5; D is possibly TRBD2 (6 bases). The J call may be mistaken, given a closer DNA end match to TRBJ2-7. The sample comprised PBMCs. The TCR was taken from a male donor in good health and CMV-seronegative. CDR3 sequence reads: CASSQDVGTPSYEQYF. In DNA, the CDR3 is TGCGCCAGCAGCCAAGATGTCGGGACTCCCTCCTACGAGCAGTACTTC.